The 25 T cell receptor beta chains below were found in one sample sequenced in a study of blood T cell repertoires in COVID-19. Here immunoSEQ multiplex PCR was the method, and the copy in TCRdb shows in-frame clones only, minus some. The sample contains tens of thousands of clones, around 90% of which appear only once. The sample comprised peripheral blood. Receptors were obtained from an elderly man with acute or convalescent COVID-19.

V is TRBV7-9 and J is TRBJ1-1, with D unresolved. V lost 3 bases and J lost 5, with 7 bases in between. CDR3 size: 12 residues. CDR1 and CDR2 from the germline V gene are SEHNR and FQNEAQ (reference sequence). Here the CDR3 DNA reads TGTGCCAGCAGCTTCCGGGAAACTGAAGCTTTCTTT. It specifies CASSFRETEAFF.

The rearrangement links TRBV7-8 to TRBJ1-2; D is possibly TRBD1 (6 bases). The CDR3 runs to 14 residues. Looked up from germline, CDR1 is SGHVS and CDR2 is FQNEAQ. Trimming pared 5 bases from V and 4 bases from J, leaving 14 bases between. CDR3 DNA sequence: TGTGCCAGCAGCCCAGGCACAGGGTCCTATGGCTACACCTTC. This sequence encodes CASSPGTGSYGYTF.

The chain employs TRBV28 and TRBJ1-1, with 8 nucleotides matching TRBD1. Germline values: CDR1 MDHEN, CDR2 SYDVKM. The CDR3 runs to 16 residues. V lost 6 bases, J lost 1 base, and 10 bases stayed unmatched. The CDR3 here is CASRQLTGTGNTEAFF. CDR3 DNA: TGTGCCAGCAGACAACTGACCGGGACAGGGAACACTGAAGCTTTCTTT. The full variable domain, in which reference TRBV28 and TRBJ1-1 provide the parts outside the CDR3, is DVKVTQSSRYLVKRTGEKVFLECVQDMDHENMFWYRQDPGLGLRLIYFSYDVKMKEKGDIPEGYSVSREKKERFSLILESASTNQTSMYLCASRQLTGTGNTEAFFGQGTRLTVV.

The chain employs TRBV28 and TRBJ2-7; maybe TRBD1 (5 bases). The germline gives CDR1 MDHEN, CDR2 SYDVKM. The CDR3 is 13 residues long. With 7 bases removed from V and 5 bases from J, the gap between germline ends came to 15 bases. The CDR3 DNA follows: TGTGCCAGCAATCAAGGGGTCCCGGACGAGCAGTACTTC. Amino acids: CASNQGVPDEQYF.

This clone was seen a single time. This sequence joins TRBV12-3 or TRBV12-4 and TRBJ2-1, with D hard to call. This CDR3 comprises 11 residues. V was cut by 5 bases and J by 8 bases, with 7 bases left in between. The CDR3 DNA sequence: TGTGCCAGCAGTACCGGGTATGAGCAGTTCTTC. This gives the protein CASSTGYEQFF.

The chain carries TRBV5-6 and TRBJ1-2, with D maybe TRBD1 (6 bases). Germline V gives CDR1 SGHDT, CDR2 YYEEEE. The CDR3 length is 15 residues. V was pared by 1 base and J by 3 bases, with 13 bases between. The CDR3 sequence: CASSLSGGADYGYTF. The CDR3 nucleotides read TGTGCCAGCAGCTTGAGTGGGGGCGCGGACTATGGCTACACCTTC. Full variable domain (remainder filled in from reference TRBV5-6 and TRBJ1-2): DAGVTQSPTHLIKTRGQQVTLRCSPKSGHDTVSWYQQALGQGPQFIFQYYEEEERQRGNFPDRFSGHQFPNYSSELNVNALLLGDSALYLCASSLSGGADYGYTFGSGTRLTVV.

Regarding this clone: A junction end diverges from the germline sequence, so it may reflect a read error. J is TRBJ2-3 and V is TRBV7-3; 8 bases are shared with TRBD2. The V gene's germline CDR1 is SGHTA and CDR2 FQGTGA. The CDR3 runs to 19 residues. CDR3 coding DNA: TGTGCCAGCAGCCTAACTAGCGGCCCGTACCTCACGGCGTCTGATACGCAGTATTTT. It yields the protein CASSLTSGPYLTASDTQYF.

This clone has only a few counts. This chain links TRBV12-3 or TRBV12-4 with TRBJ1-1; maybe TRBD1 (5 bases). The CDR3 sequence is 13 residues long. V was cut by 5 bases and J by 4 bases, with 11 bases left in between. The CDR3: CASSRGGSTEAFF. The CDR3, as DNA: TGTGCCAGCAGTCGGGGGGGGAGCACTGAAGCTTTCTTT.

The chain recombines TRBV5-1 with TRBJ1-1, with D unresolved. Germline V lookup: CDR1 SGHRS, CDR2 YFSETQ. The CDR3 contains 16 residues. Trimming cost V 1 base and J 1 base, with 14 bases left between them. CDR3 region: CASSLNPGIGNTEAFF. DNA for the CDR3: TGCGCCAGCAGCTTGAATCCGGGGATTGGGAACACTGAAGCTTTCTTT.

The chain joins TRBV19 to TRBJ2-5; TRBD2 matches at 7 bases. The CDR3 totals 14 residues. V was clipped by 3 bases and J by 4 bases; unmatched bases: 5. Germline CDR1 is LNHDA and CDR2 is SQIVND (reference sequence). DNA of the CDR3: TGTGCCAGTAGTATTCGGGGGGAGGGAGAGACCCAGTACTTC. It encodes CASSIRGEGETQYF.

CDR3 DNA sequence: TGTGCCAGCAGCCCCCAAGGGAGAGGGTTCGAGCAGTACTTC. This codes for CASSPQGRGFEQYF. This sequence joins TRBV7-9 and TRBJ2-7; D is perhaps TRBD2 (5 bases). The V end was cut by 5 bases, the J end by 6 bases, with 17 bases between. This CDR3 has 14 amino acids. CDR1 and CDR2 (germline): SEHNR, FQNEAQ (reference sequence).

As to this clone: One end of the junction does not line up with germline, which may come from a read error. V is TRBV7-9 and J is TRBJ2-7; D unresolved. Per germline, CDR1 SEHNR and CDR2 FQNEAQ (reference sequence). The length of the CDR3 is 14 residues. CDR3 DNA sequence: TGTGCCAGCAGCGGAGACTTGAAACTCTACGGGCAGTACTTC. This codes for CASSGDLKLYGQYF.

The chain links TRBV24-1 to TRBJ2-2; the D is unclear. The germline gives CDR1 KGHDR, CDR2 SFDVKD. Trimming took off 5 bases at V and 0 bases at J, with 9 bases between the two ends. CDR3 length: 15 residues. CDR3 coding DNA: TGTGCCACCAGTGGTTCTTGGCCGAACACCGGGGAGCTGTTTTTT. This encodes CATSGSWPNTGELFF.

The chain couples TRBV7-3 to TRBJ1-3; D may be TRBD1 (5 bases). V shed 5 bases and J shed 4 bases, with 12 bases lying between them. This CDR3 has 14 residues. Per the germline V gene, CDR1 is SGHTA and CDR2 is FQGTGA. The chain's CDR3 is CASSPGLSGNTIYF. CDR3 coding DNA: TGTGCCAGCAGCCCAGGGCTGAGCGGAAACACCATATATTTT.

This chain connects TRBV29-1 to TRBJ1-2; 7 nucleotides line up with TRBD1. The CDR3 totals 13 residues. The germline gives CDR1 SQVTM, CDR2 ANQGSEA. The V and J ends lost 8 bases and 3 bases, in that order; junction bases with no gene match: 9. The CDR3 coding sequence is TGCAGCACCAGATCCGGGACAGACTATGGCTACACCTTC. This gives the protein CSTRSGTDYGYTF. Drawing the rest from reference TRBV29-1 and TRBJ1-2, the complete variable domain is SAVISQKPSRDICQRGTSLTIQCQVDSQVTMMFWYRQQPGQSLTLIATANQGSEATYESGFVIDKFPISRPNLTFSTLTVSNMSPEDSSIYLCSTRSGTDYGYTFGSGTRLTVV.

Regarding this clone: At one of its ends the junction is not consistent with the germline gene, which may arise from a read error. The chain is built from TRBV7-7 and TRBJ2-5; D unclear. This CDR3 has 13 amino acids. From germline, CDR1 is SSHAT and CDR2 FNYEAQ (reference sequence). The CDR3 region has the DNA TGTGCTAGCAGCTTAAATAGCCAAGAGACCCAGTACTTC. Translated: CASSLNSQETQYF.

This sequence joins TRBV7-9 and TRBJ2-1; a weak D match, TRBD2 (7 bases). The germline V gene encodes CDR1 SEHNR and CDR2 FQNEAQ (reference sequence). V lost 0 bases, J lost 6 bases, and 9 bases lay in between. There are 14 residues in the CDR3. The DNA for the CDR3 is TGTGCCAGCAGCTTAGCGGGAGGGGGCAATGAGCAGTTCTTC. Its translation is CASSLAGGGNEQFF.

This chain connects TRBV19 to TRBJ1-1, with TRBD1 matching over 8 bases. The ends lost 5 bases at V and 4 bases at J; junction bases unmatched: 6. This CDR3 contains 14 residues. CDR1 LNHDA and CDR2 SQIVND come from the germline V gene (reference sequence). CDR3 region: CASSYRGMATEAFF. CDR3 sequence (DNA): TGTGCCAGTAGTTACAGGGGGATGGCCACTGAAGCTTTCTTT.

The chain recombines TRBV28 with TRBJ1-6, with D uncertain. Germline CDR1 and CDR2: MDHEN and SYDVKM. The CDR3 contains 17 residues. Trimming stripped 4 bases from V and 7 bases from J, with 20 bases between. The CDR3 loop reads CASSSTGRRPENSPLHF. DNA for the CDR3: TGTGCCAGCAGTTCTACTGGAAGACGGCCGGAGAATTCACCCCTCCACTTT.

The chain couples TRBV7-3 to TRBJ2-7; no clear D. This CDR3 spans 13 amino acids. V dropped 1 base and J dropped 6 bases, with 10 bases sitting between them. Germline assignment: CDR1 SGHTA and CDR2 FQGTGA. The CDR3 protein is CASSLSPAGEQYF. DNA for the CDR3: TGTGCCAGCAGCTTAAGTCCCGCAGGCGAGCAGTACTTC.

This clone has a handful of counts. The chain uses TRBV19 and TRBJ1-5, with 7 bases identical to TRBD1. Germline CDR1 reads LNHDA; CDR2 reads SQIVND (reference sequence). With V trimmed by 3 bases and J by 1 base, 3 bases remained unmatched. The CDR3 covers 15 residues. The chain's CDR3 is CASSIRQGSNQPQHF. In DNA form, the CDR3 reads TGTGCCAGTAGTATCAGACAGGGCAGCAATCAGCCCCAGCATTTT.

This sequence joins TRBV7-8 and TRBJ1-2; TRBD1 might be the D (5 bases). This CDR3 contains 14 residues. Germline CDR1 reads SGHVS; CDR2 reads FQNEAQ. V lost 1 base to trimming and J lost 6 bases, with 12 bases between them. The DNA of the CDR3 is TGTGCCAGCAGCTTAGAATGGGGACTTGATGGCTACACCTTC. As protein: CASSLEWGLDGYTF.

The V and J genes are TRBV28 and TRBJ2-2; 13 nucleotides match TRBD2. CDR3 length: 17 amino acids. CDR1 and CDR2 from the germline V gene are MDHEN and SYDVKM. Trimming at V came to 3 bases and at J to 8 bases, leaving 9 bases not matched to a gene. The CDR3 loop reads CASSFTRTSGSTGELFF. CDR3 sequence (DNA): TGTGCCAGCAGTTTCACTAGGACTAGCGGGAGTACTGGGGAGCTGTTTTTT. Based on the CDR3 plus reference TRBV28 and TRBJ2-2, the full variable domain is DVKVTQSSRYLVKRTGEKVFLECVQDMDHENMFWYRQDPGLGLRLIYFSYDVKMKEKGDIPEGYSVSREKKERFSLILESASTNQTSMYLCASSFTRTSGSTGELFFGEGSRLTVL.

This chain uses TRBV10-3 with TRBJ1-1; D may be TRBD1 (6 bases). V gave up 6 bases and J gave up 2 bases, with 7 bases separating them. The germline V gene encodes CDR1 ENHRY and CDR2 SYGVKD. This CDR3 region has 12 residues. Written as DNA, the CDR3 is TGTGCCATCAGGACAGGTAACACTGAAGCTTTCTTT. It encodes CAIRTGNTEAFF.

This chain uses TRBV7-3 with TRBJ1-3; a weak D match, TRBD1 (5 bases). The CDR3 covers 15 residues. V shed 4 bases and J shed 0 bases, with 10 bases lying between them. The germline V gene has CDR1 SGHTA and CDR2 FQGTGA. The CDR3 nucleotides are TGTGCCAGCAGCTACGACAGTGCCTCTGGAAACACCATATATTTT. It codes for CASSYDSASGNTIYF.